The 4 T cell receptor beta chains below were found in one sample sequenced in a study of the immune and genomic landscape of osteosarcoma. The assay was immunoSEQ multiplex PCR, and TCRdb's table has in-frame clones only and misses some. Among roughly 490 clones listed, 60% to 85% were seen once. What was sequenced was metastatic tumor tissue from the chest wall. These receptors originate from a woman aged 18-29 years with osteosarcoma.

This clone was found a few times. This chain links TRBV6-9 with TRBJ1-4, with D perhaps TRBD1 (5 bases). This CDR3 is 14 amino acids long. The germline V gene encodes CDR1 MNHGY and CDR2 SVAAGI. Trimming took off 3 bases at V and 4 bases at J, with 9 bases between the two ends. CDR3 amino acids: CASSYSRDNEKLFF. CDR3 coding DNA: TGTGCCAGCAGTTACTCCAGGGATAATGAAAAACTGTTTTTT.

The CDR3 DNA reads TGCGCCAGCAGCCAAGATATCGGGTCTGGGGCCAACGTCCTGACTTTC. It translates to CASSQDIGSGANVLTF. The rearrangement uses TRBV4-3 and TRBJ2-6; D unclear. Trimming stripped 0 bases from V and 1 base from J, with 7 bases between. The germline gives CDR1 LGHNA, CDR2 YSLEER. The CDR3 length is 16 residues.

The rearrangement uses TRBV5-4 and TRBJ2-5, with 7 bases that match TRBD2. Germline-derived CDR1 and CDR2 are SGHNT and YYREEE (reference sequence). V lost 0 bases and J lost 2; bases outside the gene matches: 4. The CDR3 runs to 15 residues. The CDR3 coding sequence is TGTGCCAGCAGCTTGGCAGGGAGGGGACAAGAGACCCAGTACTTC. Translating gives CASSLAGRGQETQYF.

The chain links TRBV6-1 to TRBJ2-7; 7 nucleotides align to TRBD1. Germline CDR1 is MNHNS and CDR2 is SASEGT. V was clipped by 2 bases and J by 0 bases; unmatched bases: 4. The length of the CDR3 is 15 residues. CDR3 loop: CASSESTGASYEQYF. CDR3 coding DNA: TGTGCCAGCAGTGAATCCACAGGGGCCTCCTACGAGCAGTACTTC.